The rows below give T cell receptor beta chains drawn from one sample of a study of PD-L1 blockade in urothelial cancer. Clones were read by immunoSEQ multiplex PCR, and TCRdb kept only the in-frame ones, dropping some. The repertoire holds about 49,000 clones, with 79% as singletons. The starting material was PBMCs, obtained around atezolizumab (anti-PD-L1) treatment. The receptors here all came from a man in his sixties or seventies with urothelial cancer. Both conserved end residues are part of each CDR3. The D gene is left open where the match is weak. Expanded clones are given a class, and other clones once, few, many or no size at all.

>TRBV7-6|TRBJ1-4|-|-
TGTGCCAGCAGCTTATCCATTTTTGAAAAACTGTTTTTT
CASSLSIFEKLFF
>TRBV6-5|TRBJ1-1|few|-
TGTGCCAGCAGCAGGGTGAGGAACACTGAAGCTTTCTTT
CASSRVRNTEAFF
>TRBV27|TRBJ2-7|-|TRBD1
TGTGCCAGCAGTTCACTCCAGGGGGCGGGCTACGAGCAGTACTTC
CASSSLQGAGYEQYF
>TRBV18|TRBJ2-3|-|-
TGTGCCAGCTCACCAACTAGCAACACAGATACGCAGTATTTT
CASSPTSNTDTQYF
>TRBV5-1|TRBJ2-2|-|TRBD1
TGCGCCAGCAGCTTGGAAGGGGGCGGGCCCGGGGAGCTGTTTTTT
CASSLEGGGPGELFF
>TRBV19|TRBJ1-1|few|-
TGTGCCAGTAGTAGAGGAGACCTTATGAACACTGAAGCTTTCTTT
CASSRGDLMNTEAFF
>TRBV5-1|TRBJ1-5|few|TRBD1
TGCGCCAGCAGACGGGACAGTTCCTTCAATCAGCCCCAGCATTTT
CASRRDSSFNQPQHF
>TRBV30|TRBJ2-7|-|TRBD2
TGTGCCTGGAGTGGGACTAGCGGGAGAGTTCAGTACTTC
CAWSGTSGRVQYF
>TRBV5-1|TRBJ2-1|-|TRBD2
TGCGCCAGCAGCCTAAGGACTAGCGGCCCTGGCCCCAATGAGCAGTTCTTC
CASSLRTSGPGPNEQFF
>TRBV12-5|TRBJ2-5|-|-
TGTGCTAGTGGTTTAGGCACCCCGCAGGGAGAGACCCAGTACTTC
CASGLGTPQGETQYF
>TRBV28|TRBJ1-1|-|TRBD1
TGTGCCAGCACAAAGACTCAGGGGGGCACTGAAGCTTTCTTT
CASTKTQGGTEAFF
>TRBV5-6|TRBJ2-6|-|-
TGTGCCAGCAGCCAACCGGGACATCTTGCTGGGGCCAACGTCCTGACTTTC
CASSQPGHLAGANVLTF
>TRBV5-1|TRBJ2-7|-|TRBD2
TGCGCCAGCAGCCGGGGGCTAGCGGGAGACGAGCAGTACTTC
CASSRGLAGDEQYF
>TRBV28|TRBJ2-7|once|TRBD2
TGTGCCAGCACGCCCCCATTAGCGGGAGTCTACGAGCAGTACTTC
CASTPPLAGVYEQYF
>TRBV28|TRBJ1-2|few|TRBD1
TGTGCCATACAGGGGACAGCTAACTATGGCTACACCTTC
CAIQGTANYGYTF
>TRBV7-9|TRBJ2-7|-|TRBD1
TGTGCCAGCAGCCCGCCGACAGGGGTTAGCGAGCAGTACTTC
CASSPPTGVSEQYF
>TRBV2|TRBJ1-1|-|TRBD1
TGTGCCAGCACCATGGGACAGGCGAACACTGAAGCTTTCTTT
CASTMGQANTEAFF
>TRBV11-3|TRBJ2-1|-|TRBD2
TGTGCCAGCTCTACCCGGTCTAGCGGGAGCGGGGGGAATGAGCAGTTCTTC
CASSTRSSGSGGNEQFF
>TRBV4-1|TRBJ2-5|-|-
TGCGCCAGCAGCCAAGGACACCCCGCAGGGAAAGAGACCCAGTACTTC
CASSQGHPAGKETQYF
>TRBV28|TRBJ1-5|-|TRBD1
TGTGCCAGCAGTTCTCCGACAGGGATGGCGAAGCGTCCCAGGACCCGCAATCAGCCCCAGCATTTT
CASSSPTGMAKRPRTRNQPQHF
>TRBV10-1|TRBJ2-3|-|TRBD1
TGCGCCAGCAGTGCGCAGACAGGGGGCTTTTCAGATACGCAGTATTTT
CASSAQTGGFSDTQYF
>TRBV28|TRBJ2-1|-|TRBD2
TGTGCCAGCATTCCAGGACTAGCGGGAACCTTCTACAATGAGCAGTTCTTC
CASIPGLAGTFYNEQFF
>TRBV7-8|TRBJ2-7|-|-
TGTGCCAGCAGCTGGGGCCTAGGGGGCGAGCAGTACTTC
CASSWGLGGEQYF
>TRBV28|TRBJ2-2|-|TRBD2
TGTGCCAGCAGTTCGAGCGGGAGAGGTTCCGGGGAGCTGTTTTTT
CASSSSGRGSGELFF
>TRBV19|TRBJ2-7|-|TRBD2
TGTGCCAGCGAGCCCTCGGGAGGCTACCTTGGGGACGAGCAGTACTTC
CASEPSGGYLGDEQYF
>TRBV19|TRBJ2-6|once|TRBD2
TGTGCCAGTAGATCTAGCGGGAGGAGCTCTGGGGCCAACGTCCTGACTTTC
CASRSSGRSSGANVLTF
>TRBV6-6|TRBJ1-2|-|-
TGTGCCAGCAGCTCAGGGGATCGTGGCTACACCTTC
CASSSGDRGYTF
>TRBV11-3|TRBJ2-7|-|TRBD1
TGTGCCAGCAGCGGACAGGGGGCCTACGAGCAGTACTTC
CASSGQGAYEQYF
>TRBV6-5|TRBJ1-1|-|-
TGTGCCAGCAGTTACGAGGGGGTGACTGAAGCTTTCTTT
CASSYEGVTEAFF
>TRBV7-2|TRBJ2-7|-|TRBD2
TGTGCCAGCAGCCCGGGGGGGAGTAGAGAATTCTACGAGCAGTACTTC
CASSPGGSREFYEQYF
>TRBV5-4|TRBJ2-7|-|TRBD2
TGTGCCAGCAGCAGGGGACTAGCGGGGATAGGCGGCGAGCAGTACTTC
CASSRGLAGIGGEQYF
>TRBV6-6|TRBJ2-1|-|TRBD2
TGTGCCAGCAGGCCCGTCCTAGCGGGGGACTACAATGAGCAGTTCTTC
CASRPVLAGDYNEQFF